This is a list of T cell receptor beta chains from one sample in a study of blood T cells in healthy people across ages. TCRdb re-called the 5' RACE reads through MiXCR, storing one row per CDR3 protein. Of roughly 1,500,000 distinct CDR3 sequences detected, 35% to 45% appear once; the ten largest clones hold 7.9%. Sequencing was carried out using blood. The receptors shown here come from a woman between 18 and 30 years old in good health. Both conserved end residues are part of each CDR3. The order of the fields is D gene, V gene, CDR3 length, clone size, J gene, CDR3 DNA, CDR3 protein. The D gene is left open where the match is weak. Clone size is shown for a subset of rows, as once, few, many or a class of expanded clone.

-,TRBV20-1,18,-,TRBJ2-2,TGCAGTGCTAGTGTGGATAGCGGAGTAGCTCCGAACACCGGGGAGCTGTTTTTT,CSASVDSGVAPNTGELFF
-,TRBV27,16,-,TRBJ2-1,TGTGCCAGCAGTTTTTCCACCGGGACAGCGGGATCTGAGCAGTTCTTC,CASSFSTGTAGSEQFF
-,TRBV15,14,-,TRBJ2-1,TGTGCCACCAGCACCTGGGGGGCCGCGAATGAGCAGTTCTTC,CATSTWGAANEQFF
TRBD1,TRBV5-1,14,many,TRBJ2-1,TGCGCCAGCAGGGTGGACAGGTCATACAATGAGCAGTTCTTC,CASRVDRSYNEQFF
-,TRBV7-6,14,many,TRBJ2-3,TGTGCCAGCAGCCTATGGACAGGCACAGATACGCAGTATTTT,CASSLWTGTDTQYF
-,TRBV10-3,15,-,TRBJ2-7,TGTGCCATCAAAAAAAGTCAGGACGGGACCTACGAGCAGTACTTC,CAIKKSQDGTYEQYF
-,TRBV7-6,13,-,TRBJ1-2,TGTGCCAGCAGCCCAGATGGGGGGACCGGCTACACCTTC,CASSPDGGTGYTF
-,TRBV6-5,14,-,TRBJ1-6,TGTGCCAGCAGTGAACCGGGAGGAAATTCACCCCTCCACTTT,CASSEPGGNSPLHF
TRBD2,TRBV10-3,15,few,TRBJ2-5,TGTGCCATCAGCGCCTTCGCGGGGGGGCCCAATGAGCAGTACTTC,CAISAFAGGPNEQYF
-,TRBV6-2/TRBV6-3,11,many,TRBJ2-3,TGTGCCAGCGGTACCGGGACTTCGCAGTATTTT,CASGTGTSQYF
TRBD1,TRBV6-1,14,-,TRBJ2-5,TGTGCCAGCAGATTAGACAGGGGGAGAGAGACCCAGTACTTC,CASRLDRGRETQYF
TRBD2,TRBV10-3,17,-,TRBJ2-3,TGTACCATCAGTGGGTCCGGGACTAGCGGATTCACAGATACGCAGTATTTT,CTISGSGTSGFTDTQYF
-,TRBV11-2,14,few,TRBJ2-3,TGTGCCAGCAGCTTTTGGGCTAGCACAGATACGCAGTATTTT,CASSFWASTDTQYF
TRBD1,TRBV10-3,16,-,TRBJ1-2,TGTGCCATCAGTGAGGGGACAGGGGGCGCTTTTGCTGGCTACACCTTC,CAISEGTGGAFAGYTF
-,TRBV11-2,15,few,TRBJ2-5,TGTGCCAGCAGCTCTCGGGACACCTACCAAGAGACCCAGTACTTC,CASSSRDTYQETQYF
-,TRBV7-9,14,many,TRBJ1-5,TGTGCCAGCAGCCCCGGTCTGAGCAATCAGCCCCAGCATTTT,CASSPGLSNQPQHF
-,TRBV6-5,16,-,TRBJ2-4,TGTGCCAGCAGTCCCCCATGGCCCGGGGCAGGGAAACTTCAGTACTTC,CASSPPWPGAGKLQYF
TRBD2,TRBV12-5,17,few,TRBJ2-3,TGTGCTAGTGGCCCTACCTGGGAGGGAGAACTCGCAGATACGCAGTATTTT,CASGPTWEGELADTQYF
TRBD1,TRBV4-1,16,-,TRBJ1-2,TGCGCTAGCAGCCAAGAAACTCACACAGGGGTCAATGGCTACACCTTC,CASSQETHTGVNGYTF
TRBD1,TRBV7-2,16,-,TRBJ1-6,TGTGCCAGCAGCTTAGCATCGACAGGGCTGGGTTCACCCCTCCACTTT,CASSLASTGLGSPLHF
-,TRBV29-1,15,-,TRBJ2-5,TGCAGCGTTCCCCAAGGTGGGGGTACTATCAGGGAGCAGTACTTC,CSVPQGGGTIREQYF
TRBD2,TRBV15,15,-,TRBJ2-1,TGTGCCACCAGCATGGGCGGGAGTATGATAGATGAGCAGTTCTTC,CATSMGGSMIDEQFF
-,TRBV6-5,11,few,TRBJ2-7,TGTGCCACCTCACGAGTGGGCGAGCAGTACTTC,CATSRVGEQYF
TRBD2,TRBV6-5,14,-,TRBJ2-7,TGTGCCAGCAGTCGGACTAGCAGAGGCTACGAGCAGTACTTC,CASSRTSRGYEQYF
-,TRBV2,16,-,TRBJ2-1,TGTGCCAGCAGTGAGGATCGTGGTGGGCTAGGCTATGAGCAGTTCTTC,CASSEDRGGLGYEQFF
-,TRBV4-1,16,-,TRBJ2-1,TGCGCCAGCAGCCTCCCGAGGGTTACCTCCTGCAATGAGCAGTTCTTC,CASSLPRVTSCNEQFF
-,TRBV6-5,14,-,TRBJ1-5,TGTGCCAGCAGTCTGCAAACGCAGGGGCAGCCCCAGCATTTT,CASSLQTQGQPQHF
TRBD2,TRBV6-1,15,-,TRBJ2-1,TGTGCCAGCAGGGGACTAGCGGTCGCCTACAATGAGCAGTTCTTC,CASRGLAVAYNEQFF
-,TRBV27,14,once,TRBJ1-5,TGTGCCAGCAGTTTAAGCAGGGTCAATCAGCCCCAGCATTTT,CASSLSRVNQPQHF
TRBD2,TRBV7-2,15,many,TRBJ2-3,TGTGCCAGCAGCCAGACTAGCGGGGGCACAGATACGCAGTATTTT,CASSQTSGGTDTQYF
-,TRBV15,12,-,TRBJ2-7,TGTGCCACCAGGCGCTACCCGGGACAGCAGTACTTC,CATRRYPGQQYF
-,TRBV6-5,14,few,TRBJ2-5,TGTGCCAGCACGCCGCCCGGGGGCGTAGAGACCCAGTACTTC,CASTPPGGVETQYF
-,TRBV7-2,14,few,TRBJ1-2,TGTGCCAGCAGCTTAGCGGGCAGGGGAGATGGCTACACCTTC,CASSLAGRGDGYTF
TRBD1,TRBV7-4,13,-,TRBJ2-3,TGTGCCAGACAGGGGCTTTCGATAAATACGCAGTATTTT,CARQGLSINTQYF
-,TRBV20-1,13,few,TRBJ1-2,TGCAGTGCTAGGGCCTCACCGGGCGCCGGGGGCACCTTC,CSARASPGAGGTF
TRBD1,TRBV6-2/TRBV6-3,13,-,TRBJ2-1,TGTGCCAGCAGTTACTTGGGACAGGGGTTCGCGTTCTTC,CASSYLGQGFAFF
-,TRBV18,16,-,TRBJ2-7,TGTGCCAGCTCACTCCAGGGAAGGTTTAGCTCCGGCGAGCAGTACTTC,CASSLQGRFSSGEQYF
-,TRBV27,14,few,TRBJ2-7,TGTGCCAGCAGAAAGACAGCAGGTTTGAGGGAGCAGTACTTC,CASRKTAGLREQYF
-,TRBV14,13,-,TRBJ2-7,TGTGCCAGCAGCCAGAGGGGTCACTACGAGCAGTACTTC,CASSQRGHYEQYF
-,TRBV7-9,14,few,TRBJ1-1,TGTGCCAGCAGCTTTGCAGGGCCGAACACTGAAGCTTTCTTT,CASSFAGPNTEAFF
-,TRBV29-1,13,-,TRBJ1-4,TGCAGCGTTCTCCCACGGCGTAATGAAAAACTGTTTTTT,CSVLPRRNEKLFF
-,TRBV6-2/TRBV6-3,17,many,TRBJ1-2,TGTGCCAGCAGTTACGCCTCGTGGGGGTTTGGCGACTATGGCTACACCTTC,CASSYASWGFGDYGYTF
TRBD2,TRBV7-2,17,few,TRBJ2-3,TGTGCCAGCAGCTTAGGCCCCGGGGCGGGAGGGCCTAATACGCAGTATTTT,CASSLGPGAGGPNTQYF
-,TRBV11-2,15,few,TRBJ2-3,TGTGCCAGCAGCTCACGACAGGCTAGCACAGATACGCAGTATTTT,CASSSRQASTDTQYF
-,TRBV29-1,13,few,TRBJ1-2,TGCAGCGTTGAAGGGGGGTCTAGCTATGGCTACACCTTC,CSVEGGSSYGYTF
-,TRBV20-1,14,-,TRBJ2-7,TGCAGTGCTACACCGACAGGACGAGGCTACGAGCAGTACTTC,CSATPTGRGYEQYF
TRBD2,TRBV12-3/TRBV12-4,16,-,TRBJ2-7,TGTGCCAGCAGTTTCCTTGGGACTAGAGAATACAATGAGCAGTACTTC,CASSFLGTREYNEQYF
-,TRBV27,17,-,TRBJ2-5,TGTGCCAGCAGGCAAAGGGGGGACGGGAGTTTATTTAATGAGCAGTACTTC,CASRQRGDGSLFNEQYF
TRBD2,TRBV20-1,15,few,TRBJ2-1,TGCAGTGCTGATCCCGGGACTAGCATATACAATGAGCAGTTCTTC,CSADPGTSIYNEQFF
-,TRBV20-1,11,few,TRBJ2-7,TGCAGTGCTCGCATACGCTACGAGCAGTACTTC,CSARIRYEQYF
TRBD2,TRBV4-2,19,few,TRBJ2-6,TGTGCCAGCAGCTCCCGGACTAGCGGGGGCAACTCTGGGGCCAACGTCCTGACTTTC,CASSSRTSGGNSGANVLTF
-,TRBV7-2,15,few,TRBJ2-1,TGTGCCAGCAGCGTGCGGCGGGCAGCCTACAATGAGCAGTTCTTC,CASSVRRAAYNEQFF
TRBD2,TRBV6-2/TRBV6-3,14,-,TRBJ2-5,TGTGCCAGCAGTCTAGCGGATTGGAAAGAGACCCAGTACTTC,CASSLADWKETQYF